Presented here are 32 T cell receptor beta chains from one specimen sequenced in a study of T cell responses to AZD1222 COVID-19 vaccine. Data came from immunoSEQ multiplex PCR; TCRdb stores just in-frame clones and leaves some out. Among roughly 100,000 clones listed, 85% to 90% were seen once. The sequenced sample was peripheral blood, obtained on day 0 of AZD1222 vaccination. All receptors derive from an adult in good health.

The rearrangement uses TRBV12-5 and TRBJ1-1; perhaps TRBD1 as D (5 bases). V lost 7 bases, J lost 7 bases, and 16 bases lay in between. This CDR3 spans 13 amino acids. Looked up from germline, CDR1 is LGHNT and CDR2 is FRNRAP. In DNA form, the CDR3 reads TGTGCTAGTGCCACCGACAGAGGGGTTGAAGCTTTCTTT. Its protein is CASATDRGVEAFF.

DNA of the CDR3: TGTGCCAGCAGCTTAGCAGGGGCCAAAGCTAACTATGGCTACACCTTC. Amino acid sequence: CASSLAGAKANYGYTF. This chain links TRBV7-9 with TRBJ1-2; possible D gene TRBD1, 5 bases. This CDR3 contains 16 residues. Germline assignment: CDR1 SEHNR and CDR2 FQNEAQ (reference sequence). Trimming took 0 bases from V and 0 from J, leaving 11 bases between them.

V and J are TRBV12-5 and TRBJ1-4; D gene ambiguous. The CDR3 has 13 amino acids. V lost 0 bases and J lost 8, with 7 bases in between. Germline lookup yields CDR1 LGHNT and CDR2 FRNRAP. The CDR3 nucleotides read TGTGCTAGTGGTTTGGTACTGATGGAAAAACTGTTTTTT. Protein: CASGLVLMEKLFF.

This chain uses TRBV10-1 with TRBJ1-3, with TRBD1 matching 7 bases. CDR3 length: 17 amino acids. Per the germline V gene, CDR1 is WNHNN and CDR2 is SYGVQD (reference sequence). J gave up 0 bases and V 5 bases, and 10 bases lay outside the gene matches. This CDR3 reads CASSSFGDRNSGNTIYF. The CDR3 bases are TGCGCCAGCAGTTCGTTTGGGGACAGAAACTCTGGAAACACCATATATTTT.

CDR3 DNA sequence: TGTGCCAGCAGTCTCCGACTGTACGAGCAGTACTTC. Its translation is CASSLRLYEQYF. The chain combines TRBV12-3 or TRBV12-4 with TRBJ2-7, with D unclear. Trimming removed 5 bases from V and 4 bases from J, with 9 bases in between. The CDR3 contains 12 residues.

V gene TRBV7-9 combines with J gene TRBJ1-1; possibly TRBD1 for D (5 bases). Germline V CDR1 and CDR2: SEHNR, FQNEAQ (reference sequence). Trimming stripped 2 bases from V and 3 bases from J, with 13 bases between. The CDR3 spans 15 residues. CDR3: CASSLRAGMDTEAFF. The CDR3 DNA is TGTGCCAGCAGCTTAAGGGCAGGGATGGACACTGAAGCTTTCTTT.

The chain recombines TRBV6-5 with TRBJ2-7, with TRBD1 matching over 10 bases. The germline CDR1 and CDR2 sequences are MNHEY and SVGAGI. CDR3 size: 16 residues. Trimming cost V 0 bases and J 7 bases; bases outside gene matches: 9. CDR3 sequence: CASSYSVGTGVWEQYF. The CDR3 region has the DNA TGTGCCAGCAGTTACTCGGTCGGGACAGGGGTCTGGGAGCAGTACTTC.

The chain employs TRBV10-2 and TRBJ1-2; D not resolved. V lost 4 bases and J lost 6, with 9 bases in between. The CDR3 is 12 residues long. The germline gives CDR1 WSHSY, CDR2 SAAADI. The CDR3 reads CASSGQADGYTF. The CDR3 coding sequence is TGCGCCAGCAGTGGGCAGGCGGATGGCTACACCTTC.

This clone was seen a few times. The chain joins TRBV19 to TRBJ1-5, with TRBD1 matching over 7 bases. Trimming removed 9 bases from V and 4 bases from J; junction bases left unmatched: 9. CDR1 and CDR2 (germline): LNHDA, SQIVND (reference sequence). The CDR3 loop spans 14 amino acids. CDR3 nucleotides: TGTGCCAGCACCGGCCGGGACAGTAATCAGCCCCAGCATTTT. It translates to CASTGRDSNQPQHF.

This clone occurred once. This chain uses TRBV19 with TRBJ1-6, with no clear D. CDR3 length: 15 residues. Per the germline V gene, CDR1 is LNHDA and CDR2 is SQIVND (reference sequence). Trimming took 7 bases from V and 0 from J, leaving 10 bases between them. CDR3 in amino acids: CASNLGSSYNSPLHF. CDR3 in DNA: TGTGCCAGTAATCTGGGGAGCTCCTATAATTCACCCCTCCACTTT.

V gene TRBV19 combines with J gene TRBJ2-7, with TRBD1 matching over 7 bases. With V trimmed by 6 bases and J by 2 bases, 7 bases remained unmatched. The CDR3 runs to 14 residues. From germline, CDR1 is LNHDA and CDR2 SQIVND (reference sequence). This chain's CDR3 is CASRPRDSTYEQYF. The CDR3 coding sequence is TGTGCCAGTAGGCCTCGGGACAGTACCTACGAGCAGTACTTC.

The rearrangement uses TRBV6-5 and TRBJ2-2, with D perhaps matching TRBD1 or TRBD2 (6 bases each). Trimming took 5 bases from V and 5 from J, leaving 15 bases between them. Per the germline V gene, CDR1 is MNHEY and CDR2 is SVGAGI. CDR3 size: 15 residues. CDR3 bases: TGTGCCAGCAGTACCGGGACAAGCGGGACCGGGGAGCTGTTTTTT. Protein product: CASSTGTSGTGELFF.

This chain links TRBV4-3 with TRBJ1-5; 10 bases are shared with TRBD1. The CDR3 consists of 17 residues. CDR1 and CDR2 from the germline V gene are LGHNA and YSLEER. The V segment lost 0 bases and the J segment 4 bases; nucleotides outside the gene matches: 6. The CDR3 reads CASSQDATGGGNQPQHF. In nucleotides, the CDR3 is TGCGCCAGCAGCCAAGATGCGACAGGGGGCGGTAATCAGCCCCAGCATTTT.

This chain uses TRBV18 with TRBJ2-1; D might be TRBD2 (5 bases). Germline V lookup: CDR1 KGHSH, CDR2 LQKENI. The CDR3 totals 14 residues. The ends were cut back, 2 bases at V and 7 bases at J, with 12 bases in the middle. The CDR3 nucleotides are TGTGCCAGCTCACCAATGGACTTGGGAAATGAGCAGTTCTTC. It specifies CASSPMDLGNEQFF.

The V gene is TRBV18, the J gene TRBJ2-7, with D perhaps TRBD2 (5 bases). V lost 3 bases, J lost 3 bases, and 15 bases lay in between. The CDR3 loop spans 15 amino acids. CDR1 and CDR2 (germline): KGHSH, LQKENI. The CDR3 region is CASSPREGPSYEQYF. The CDR3 nucleotides read TGTGCCAGCTCACCCCGGGAAGGGCCAAGCTACGAGCAGTACTTC.

The gene calls are TRBV4-2 and TRBJ1-6; 8 bases align to TRBD1. This CDR3 contains 15 residues. The V segment lost 4 bases and the J segment 10 bases; nucleotides outside the gene matches: 9. Germline CDR1 is LGHNA and CDR2 is YNFKEQ. CDR3 coding DNA: TGTGCCAGCAGCCGCCTGGACAGGGAGGGATCACCCCTCCACTTT. As protein: CASSRLDREGSPLHF.

V gene TRBV6-5 combines with J gene TRBJ1-1; D remains ambiguous. The CDR3 runs to 13 residues. The V end was cut by 8 bases, the J end by 1 base, with 11 bases between. The germline V gene encodes CDR1 MNHEY and CDR2 SVGAGI. The DNA of the CDR3 is TGTGCCAGCGCTCGGAAGGCGAACACTGAAGCTTTCTTT. As protein: CASARKANTEAFF.

This clone qualifies as medium-sized (0.01 to 0.1%). This chain connects TRBV27 to TRBJ2-3, with 8 bases matching TRBD2. Looked up from germline, CDR1 is MNHEY and CDR2 is SMNVEV (reference sequence). This CDR3 spans 17 amino acids. J lost 1 base, V lost 5 bases, and 11 bases had no gene match. CDR3 sequence: CASSITLSGTGTDTQYF. CDR3 nucleotide sequence: TGTGCCAGCAGTATAACCCTTAGCGGGACCGGCACAGATACGCAGTATTTT.

This rearrangement joins TRBV9 to TRBJ2-1; D ambiguous. The ends were cut back, 4 bases at V and 0 bases at J, with 23 bases in the middle. Looked up from germline, CDR1 is SGDLS and CDR2 is YYNGEE. The CDR3 consists of 19 residues. This CDR3 is CASSPWEGKAGSSYNEQFF. The CDR3 DNA reads as TGTGCCAGCAGCCCCTGGGAAGGGAAAGCAGGAAGCTCCTACAATGAGCAGTTCTTC.

This clone appeared once. The chain combines TRBV10-1 with TRBJ1-1, with 10 bases fitting TRBD1. The CDR3 consists of 14 residues. V trimming: 6 bases; J trimming: 3 bases; junction bases outside the gene matches: 4. The germline V gene has CDR1 WNHNN and CDR2 SYGVQD (reference sequence). The CDR3 DNA follows: TGCGCCAGCAGGAGCGGACAGGGGGACACTGAAGCTTTCTTT. Translating gives CASRSGQGDTEAFF.

V is TRBV5-6 and J is TRBJ2-5, with 9 bases aligning to TRBD1. CDR1 is SGHDT and CDR2 is YYEEEE in the germline V gene. The V segment lost 4 bases and the J segment 9 bases; nucleotides outside the gene matches: 7. The CDR3 is 13 residues long. The CDR3: CASSGPTGGAQYF. CDR3 in DNA: TGTGCCAGCAGCGGTCCGACAGGGGGGGCCCAGTACTTC.

The chain recombines TRBV19 with TRBJ1-1, with D possibly being TRBD1 (5 bases). V was shortened by 3 bases and J by 7 bases, with 15 bases between the two germline ends. Germline V gene data show CDR1 as LNHDA and CDR2 as SQIVND (reference sequence). This CDR3 is 14 amino acids long. The CDR3 DNA sequence: TGTGCCAGTAGTATCCCGGAGGGGCGCGGTGAAGCTTTCTTT. Protein sequence: CASSIPEGRGEAFF.

This clone has a single count. The chain joins TRBV6-2 or TRBV6-3 to TRBJ1-5; 10 nucleotides align to TRBD1. CDR3 size: 14 residues. Trimming cost V 6 bases and J 2 bases; bases outside gene matches: 1. Germline lookup yields CDR1 MNHEY and CDR2 SVGEGT. CDR3 amino acids: CASSGTGGNQPQHF. CDR3 DNA: TGTGCCAGCAGCGGGACAGGGGGCAATCAGCCCCAGCATTTT.

This clone was recorded only once. The V gene is TRBV5-5, the J gene TRBJ1-4; possible D gene TRBD1, 5 bases. V shed 1 base and J shed 7 bases, with 14 bases lying between them. CDR1 and CDR2 from the germline V gene are SGHKS and YYEKEE (reference sequence). The CDR3 runs to 15 residues. The CDR3 DNA follows: TGTGCCAGCAGCTTGTTGGGGGGGAGCTCTGAAAAACTGTTTTTT. It encodes CASSLLGGSSEKLFF.

The chain is built from TRBV10-3 and TRBJ2-5; D possibly corresponds to TRBD2 (5 bases). CDR1 and CDR2 (germline): ENHRY, SYGVKD. V dropped 4 bases and J dropped 2 bases, with 5 bases sitting between them. The CDR3 is made up of 12 amino acids. In DNA, the CDR3 is TGTGCCATCAGTGGAGGGCAAGAGACCCAGTACTTC. As protein: CAISGGQETQYF.

V gene TRBV6-4 combines with J gene TRBJ2-3, with a possible D match to TRBD2 (7 bases). Germline loops: CDR1 MRHNA, CDR2 SNTAGT. Trimming stripped 2 bases from V and 4 bases from J, with 13 bases between. There are 15 residues in the CDR3. The CDR3 DNA reads as TGTGCCAGCAGTGACCGGGGGGCGGCGTCAGATACGCAGTATTTT. Translating gives CASSDRGAASDTQYF.

The chain joins TRBV7-9 to TRBJ2-1, with TRBD2 as a possible D gene (5 bases). This CDR3 contains 13 residues. With 5 bases removed from V and 15 bases from J, the gap between germline ends came to 20 bases. Germline V lookup: CDR1 SEHNR, CDR2 FQNEAQ (reference sequence). CDR3 DNA: TGTGCCAGCAGCCTAAGAGAGGGTATCCGGGGGTTCTTC. Its translation: CASSLREGIRGFF.

The V call is TRBV5-1, the J call TRBJ2-7; 12 positions agree with TRBD2. Germline CDR1 and CDR2: SGHRS and YFSETQ. This CDR3 contains 14 residues. J was trimmed by 2 bases and V by 6 bases; bases with no gene match: 3. The CDR3 protein is CASKLAGGPYEQYF. CDR3 bases: TGCGCCAGCAAGCTAGCGGGAGGGCCCTACGAGCAGTACTTC.

The chain carries TRBV6-2 or TRBV6-3 and TRBJ2-7, with 12 bases identical to TRBD2. The junction had 6 bases not matched to a gene; V was cut back by 5 bases and J by 4 bases. This CDR3 has 15 residues. CDR1 MNHEY and CDR2 SVGEGT come from the germline V gene. CDR3 in amino acids: CASSKPSGRGYEQYF. The CDR3 DNA sequence: TGTGCCAGCAGTAAACCTAGCGGGAGGGGATACGAGCAGTACTTC.

The gene calls are TRBV2 and TRBJ2-7; D ambiguous. This CDR3 region has 12 residues. The V gene's germline CDR1 is SNHLY and CDR2 FYNNEI. Trimming cost V 6 bases and J 2 bases, with 8 bases left between them. Written as DNA, the CDR3 is TGTGCCAGCAGCGCAGCAACCTACGAGCAGTACTTC. Translating it yields CASSAATYEQYF.

In this sample, this clone turned up once. The gene calls are TRBV19 and TRBJ2-2; D possibly matches TRBD1 or TRBD2 (5 bases each). The ends were cut back, 5 bases at V and 6 bases at J, with 10 bases in the middle. In germline, CDR1 is LNHDA, CDR2 SQIVND (reference sequence). This CDR3 spans 13 amino acids. The CDR3 reads CASSVGTAGELFF. The CDR3 DNA is TGTGCCAGTAGTGTAGGGACCGCCGGGGAGCTGTTTTTT.

This chain joins TRBV15 and TRBJ1-1; tentative D call: TRBD1 (5 bases). V lost 3 bases and J 7 bases, leaving 24 bases between the germline ends. The CDR3 sequence is 17 residues long. CDR1 and CDR2 (germline): LNHNV, YYDKDF (reference sequence). In DNA, the CDR3 is TGTGCCACCAGCAGGAAGATGGGAGGACACCCATTGGGTGAAGCTTTCTTT. This codes for CATSRKMGGHPLGEAFF.